Below are 18 T cell receptor beta chains sequenced from a single sample in a study of T-cell reconstitution after alpha-beta-depleted transplantation in children. The TCRbeta library was prepared with unique molecular identifiers. Using its own MiXCR run on the PCR reads, TCRdb lists one record per CDR3 protein. The sample holds roughly 180,000 distinct CDR3 sequences, about 14% seen once. The sequencing here drew on PBMCs from the stem cell graft donor, taken from the stem cell graft. The receptors derive from a human donor who donated a stem cell graft to a child with acute lymphoblastic leukemia.

The chain recombines TRBV7-9 with TRBJ2-2; tentatively, D is TRBD2 (6 bases). The germline V and J ends were trimmed by 8 bases and 1 base, with 17 bases remaining between them. The CDR3 sequence is 16 residues long. Looked up from germline, CDR1 is SEHNR and CDR2 is FQNEAQ (reference sequence). CDR3 loop: CASRIGGSENTGELFF. In DNA form, the CDR3 reads TGTGCCAGCCGTATTGGGGGGTCGGAGAACACCGGGGAGCTGTTTTTT.

This clonotype was found many times. This chain uses TRBV5-1 with TRBJ2-5, with TRBD1 matching over 7 bases. CDR3 length equals 13 residues. Germline V gives CDR1 SGHRS, CDR2 YFSETQ. The V gene end was trimmed by 4 bases and the J gene end by 6 bases; junction bases not matched to a gene: 6. CDR3 region: CASSGRQGQTQYF. The CDR3 nucleotides are TGCGCCAGCAGCGGTAGACAGGGTCAGACCCAGTACTTC.

This clonotype was detected ten times or more. The J gene is TRBJ2-1, the V gene TRBV12-3 or TRBV12-4; 8 bases agree with TRBD2. V gave up 4 bases and J gave up 6 bases; unmatched junction bases: 5. The CDR3 runs to 14 residues. Written as DNA, the CDR3 is TGTGCCAGCAGTTATAGCGGGGCGCGCAATGAGCAGTTCTTC. Protein product: CASSYSGARNEQFF.

This clonotype showed up many times. The gene calls are TRBV7-2 and TRBJ2-7; TRBD1 might be the D (5 bases). The CDR3 is 15 residues long. The germline V gene has CDR1 SGHTA and CDR2 FQGNSA. Trimming left V 2 bases short and J 1 base short, with 12 bases between. CDR3 sequence (DNA): TGTGCCAGCAGCTTATTCTTGGGGCCGTCCTACGAGCAGTACTTC. This gives the protein CASSLFLGPSYEQYF. The whole variable domain, remainder taken from reference TRBV7-2 and TRBJ2-7, is GAGVSQSPSNKVTEKGKDVELRCDPISGHTALYWYRQSLGQGLEFLIYFQGNSAPDKSGLPSDRFSAERTGGSVSTLTIQRTQQEDSAVYLCASSLFLGPSYEQYFGPGTRLTVT.

Concerning this clonotype: A clone one base away is much larger, so this may be a read error. The chain is built from TRBV5-1 and TRBJ1-1; D remains ambiguous. The CDR3 consists of 13 residues. V dropped 0 bases and J dropped 7 bases, with 10 bases sitting between them. Germline V gives CDR1 SGHRS, CDR2 YFSETQ. As DNA, the CDR3 is TGCGCCAGCAGCTTGGATTCCTGTAGTGAAGCTTTCTTT. This sequence encodes CASSLDSCSEAFF.

This clonotype showed up many times. A junction end diverges from the germline sequence, so it may reflect a read error. CDR3 sequence: CASSPLGVSGEAFF. The CDR3 nucleotides are TGTGCTAGCAGCCCACTTGGGGTTTCGGGTGAAGCTTTCTTT. The chain is built from TRBV7-7 and TRBJ1-1; D gene unclear. The length of the CDR3 is 14 residues. Germline V CDR1 and CDR2: SSHAT, FNYEAQ (reference sequence). The whole variable domain, filled in from reference TRBV7-7 and TRBJ1-1, reads GAGVSQSPRYKVTKRGQDVTLRCDPISSHATLYWYQQALGQGPEFLTYFNYEAQPDKSGLPSDRFSAERPEGSISTLTIQRTEQRDSAMYRCASSPLGVSGEAFFGQGTRLTVV.

The chain combines TRBV10-3 with TRBJ1-2, with D unresolved. Trimming took 7 bases from V and 9 from J, leaving 12 bases between them. This CDR3 comprises 11 residues. Germline V CDR1 and CDR2: ENHRY, SYGVKD. CDR3 nucleotide sequence: TGTGCCATCAACCAGGACGGGCGCTACACCTTC. It codes for CAINQDGRYTF.

The chain has TRBV5-1 and TRBJ1-5, with TRBD1 matching 11 bases. J gave up 3 bases and V 3 bases, and 2 bases lay outside the gene matches. CDR3 length: 15 residues. From germline, CDR1 is SGHRS and CDR2 YFSETQ. The CDR3 spells CASSWTGGNNQPQHF. DNA for the CDR3: TGCGCCAGCAGCTGGACAGGGGGCAACAATCAGCCCCAGCATTTT.

This clonotype showed up many times. V and J are TRBV12-3 or TRBV12-4 and TRBJ1-4; no reliable D call. V lost 2 bases, J lost 8 bases, and 6 bases lay in between. This CDR3 region has 12 residues. CDR3 coding DNA: TGTGCCAGCAGTTTAAGCGGCGAAAAACTGTTTTTT. This translates into CASSLSGEKLFF.

This rearrangement joins TRBV5-1 to TRBJ2-2; a possible D gene is TRBD1 (5 bases). Per the germline V gene, CDR1 is SGHRS and CDR2 is YFSETQ. V was cut by 6 bases and J by 1 base, with 7 bases left in between. The CDR3 totals 13 residues. The CDR3 DNA sequence: TGCGCCAGCAAGCAGGGGAACACCGGGGAGCTGTTTTTT. Translation: CASKQGNTGELFF.

This clonotype was detected many times. V is TRBV29-1 and J is TRBJ1-1; weak D call: TRBD1 (5 bases). The CDR3 length is 13 residues. Trimming took off 4 bases at V and 3 bases at J, with 12 bases between the two ends. The germline CDR1 and CDR2 sequences are SQVTM and ANQGSEA. This CDR3 reads CSVALGQDTEAFF. As DNA, the CDR3 is TGCAGCGTTGCCTTGGGGCAGGACACTGAAGCTTTCTTT.

The CDR3 loop reads CASSFTGAGAYGYTF. The CDR3 nucleotides read TGCGCCAGCAGCTTCACAGGGGCCGGGGCCTATGGCTACACCTTC. This chain joins TRBV5-1 and TRBJ1-2, with 7 bases aligning to TRBD1. This CDR3 is 15 amino acids long. CDR1 and CDR2 (germline): SGHRS, YFSETQ. V lost 2 bases to trimming and J lost 4 bases; unmatched junction nucleotides: 8.

This clonotype was detected only a few times. CDR3 residues: CASRPDRAGTQYF. As DNA, the CDR3 is TGTGCCAGCAGGCCCGACAGGGCGGGGACCCAGTACTTC. The rearrangement links TRBV12-3 or TRBV12-4 to TRBJ2-5, with 7 bases aligning to TRBD1. This CDR3 is built from 13 residues. Trimming at V came to 6 bases and at J to 7 bases, leaving 8 bases not matched to a gene.

This clonotype has at least ten counts. The chain employs TRBV7-9 and TRBJ2-7, with D possibly TRBD1 on 6 matching bases. The CDR3 extends over 14 amino acids. Trimming removed 6 bases from V and 2 bases from J, with 14 bases in between. In germline, CDR1 is SEHNR, CDR2 FQNEAQ (reference sequence). CDR3 region: CASSPTTGTYEQYF. CDR3 coding DNA: TGTGCCAGCAGTCCTACAACAGGGACCTACGAGCAGTACTTC.

The chain joins TRBV11-2 to TRBJ2-1; maybe TRBD2 (5 bases). The V end was cut by 1 base, the J end by 6 bases, with 10 bases between. The germline V gene has CDR1 SGHAT and CDR2 FQNNGV. This CDR3 has 14 amino acids. CDR3 in DNA: TGTGCCAGCAGCTTAGCGAGGGCTAGCAATGAGCAGTTCTTC. Translating it yields CASSLARASNEQFF.

In its sample, this clonotype was seen many times. J is TRBJ1-2 and V is TRBV20-1; TRBD1 is a possible D gene (6 bases). The CDR3 consists of 13 residues. The ends were cut back, 5 bases at V and 4 bases at J, with 14 bases in the middle. CDR1 DFQATT and CDR2 SNEGSKA come from the germline V gene (reference sequence). The CDR3 sequence: CSAPEQGRYGYTF. The CDR3 DNA sequence: TGCAGTGCTCCCGAACAGGGTCGCTATGGCTACACCTTC.

This clonotype has a handful of counts. The chain combines TRBV18 with TRBJ2-7; D is perhaps TRBD1 (6 bases). Deletions cut 1 base from V and 3 bases from J, with 22 bases between. The CDR3 length is 18 residues. The germline CDR1 and CDR2 sequences are KGHSH and LQKENI. The CDR3 protein is CASSPRVRGESFNYEQYF. DNA for the CDR3: TGTGCCAGCTCACCACGAGTCAGGGGAGAATCCTTCAACTACGAGCAGTACTTC.

The rearrangement uses TRBV29-1 and TRBJ2-7, with TRBD2 matching 8 bases. CDR3 length: 15 amino acids. The V gene's germline CDR1 is SQVTM and CDR2 ANQGSEA. V dropped 4 bases and J dropped 0; count of bases not matched to a gene: 8. The CDR3 DNA reads as TGCAGCGTTGCCGTATTGAGCGGGGGCTCCTACGAGCAGTACTTC. It yields the protein CSVAVLSGGSYEQYF.